This entry is about one T cell receptor beta chain. This sample was taken from a study of control samples from healthy donors and cancer patients. Assay used: immunoSEQ multiplex PCR; TCRdb lists only in-frame clones, some missing. The sample includes about 130,000 clones, almost 95% of them seen just once. The CDR3 is 15 amino acids. The germline CDR1 and CDR2 sequences are LNHDA and SQIVND (reference sequence). Trimming cost V 6 bases and J 3 bases; bases outside gene matches: 9. The material sequenced was PBMCs. The chain has TRBV19 and TRBJ2-7, with 9 bases aligning to TRBD2. The origin of this receptor is a man older than 75 with head and neck cancer. The CDR3 coding sequence is TGTGCCAGTAGCGGGGGGGCTAGCGGGGACTACGAGCAGTACTTC. This codes for CASSGGASGDYEQYF. Combining the CDR3 with reference TRBV19 and TRBJ2-7 gives the whole variable domain DGGITQSPKYLFRKEGQNVTLSCEQNLNHDAMYWYRQDPGQGLRLIYYSQIVNDFQKGDIAEGYSVSREKKESFPLTVTSAQKNPTAFYLCASSGGASGDYEQYFGPGTRLTVT.